A selection of T cell receptor beta chains follows, all from one sample in a study of PD-1 blockade in classical Hodgkin lymphoma. TCRdb keeps only in-frame clones here, not all; method: immunoSEQ multiplex PCR. The sample contains about 11,000 clones, nearly 80% of which appear only once. Material: peripheral blood mononuclear cells (PBMCs), obtained before the second cycle of nivolumab. The receptors shown here come from a human donor with classical Hodgkin lymphoma. Both conserved end residues are part of each CDR3. D genes are given only for firm matches. Clone size is shown for a subset of rows, as once, few, many or a class of expanded clone.

v_gene: TRBV15
abundance: .
j_gene: TRBJ1-6
d_gene: .
CDR3nt: TGTGCCACCAGCAGAGATATCGAGCTCACTGGTAATTCACCCCTCCACTTT
CDR3aa: CATSRDIELTGNSPLHF

v_gene: TRBV5-4
abundance: .
j_gene: TRBJ1-5
d_gene: .
CDR3nt: TGTGCCAGCAGCTTGGCTGGGGGGTCCCAGCATTTT
CDR3aa: CASSLAGGSQHF

v_gene: TRBV11-3
abundance: few
j_gene: TRBJ2-2
d_gene: TRBD2
CDR3nt: TGTGCCAGCAGCTCGGGACTAGCGGGAGCACATCCGAACACCGGGGAGCTGTTTTTT
CDR3aa: CASSSGLAGAHPNTGELFF

v_gene: TRBV2
abundance: .
j_gene: TRBJ1-1
d_gene: .
CDR3nt: TGTGCCAGCTCTGGGATGCCGACTGAAGCTTTCTTT
CDR3aa: CASSGMPTEAFF

v_gene: TRBV2
abundance: .
j_gene: TRBJ2-7
d_gene: TRBD1
CDR3nt: TGTGCCAGCACCACGGCGGGCAGGGGGACCTACGAGCAGTACTTC
CDR3aa: CASTTAGRGTYEQYF

v_gene: TRBV4-2
abundance: once
j_gene: TRBJ1-2
d_gene: TRBD1
CDR3nt: TGTGCCAGCAGCCAAAGGGACAGCTATGGCTACACCTTC
CDR3aa: CASSQRDSYGYTF

v_gene: TRBV27
abundance: few
j_gene: TRBJ1-2
d_gene: .
CDR3nt: TGTGCCAGCAGTTTATCGGGGCGGGGCTACACCTTC
CDR3aa: CASSLSGRGYTF

v_gene: TRBV4-1
abundance: .
j_gene: TRBJ2-3
d_gene: TRBD2
CDR3nt: TGCGCCAGCAGCCAAGGGACTAGCGGGAGTTGGGCAGATACGCAGTATTTT
CDR3aa: CASSQGTSGSWADTQYF

v_gene: TRBV28
abundance: once
j_gene: TRBJ2-7
d_gene: .
CDR3nt: TGTGCCAGCAGTGTCCGAGGCAACCAAAATCCCTACGAGCAGTACTTC
CDR3aa: CASSVRGNQNPYEQYF

v_gene: TRBV6-5
abundance: .
j_gene: TRBJ1-5
d_gene: .
CDR3nt: TGTGCCAGCAGTCGAATGGGAGACCGCAATCAGCCCCAGCATTTT
CDR3aa: CASSRMGDRNQPQHF

v_gene: TRBV30
abundance: .
j_gene: TRBJ2-1
d_gene: .
CDR3nt: TGTGCCTTCTCATTGGGGGCAGGAACGAATGAGCAGTTCTTC
CDR3aa: CAFSLGAGTNEQFF

v_gene: TRBV11-2
abundance: .
j_gene: TRBJ2-4
d_gene: .
CDR3nt: TGTGCCAGCAGCTTAGATGGAGGACTAGCCAAAAACATTCAGTACTTC
CDR3aa: CASSLDGGLAKNIQYF

v_gene: TRBV27
abundance: .
j_gene: TRBJ2-1
d_gene: TRBD2
CDR3nt: TGTGCCAGCAGTACTGGACTAGCGGGAGGGTCGTGGGTTACTGGTGAGCAGTTCTTC
CDR3aa: CASSTGLAGGSWVTGEQFF

v_gene: TRBV27
abundance: .
j_gene: TRBJ1-1
d_gene: .
CDR3nt: TGTGCCAGCAGTCCAGGTGACCTCACTGAAGCTTTCTTT
CDR3aa: CASSPGDLTEAFF

v_gene: TRBV5-1
abundance: .
j_gene: TRBJ1-1
d_gene: .
CDR3nt: TGCGCCAGCAGCCGGATGGTGGGGAACACTGAAGCTTTCTTT
CDR3aa: CASSRMVGNTEAFF

v_gene: TRBV27
abundance: .
j_gene: TRBJ2-2
d_gene: .
CDR3nt: TGTGCCAGCACGGGGGGAGGGGGGGCCCCGAACACCGGGGAGCTGTTTTTT
CDR3aa: CASTGGGGAPNTGELFF